These T cell receptor beta chains were read from a single sample in a study of vaccination and CD4 T cells after COVID-19. For these TCRs, the target antigens are not known. TCRdb processed the PCR reads anew with MiXCR; each CDR3 protein has one entry. Of about 13,000 distinct CDR3 sequences in the sample, 25% to 30% were seen once. The sample consisted of CD4+ T cells from blood, cultured in vitro, taken before SARS-CoV-2 vaccination. The receptor set was obtained from a human donor who received a COVID-19 vaccine. Each CDR3 is given with its conserved first and last residue. D genes are given only for firm matches. Expanded clones are given a class, and other clones once, few, many or no size at all.

>TRBV19|TRBJ2-7|.|.
CASRGTGTSSYEQYF
TGTGCCAGTAGGGGGACAGGGACTAGCTCCTACGAGCAGTACTTC
>TRBV12-3/TRBV12-4|TRBJ1-6|.|TRBD1
CATGTGGAGGNSPLHF
TGTGCCACCGGGACAGGGGGCGCTGGAGGAAATTCACCCCTCCACTTT
>TRBV20-1|TRBJ1-5|.|.
CSARDSHSNQPQHF
TGCAGTGCTAGAGACAGCCATAGCAATCAGCCCCAGCATTTT
>TRBV25-1|TRBJ2-5|.|TRBD2
CASSRYGGVQETQYF
TGTGCCAGCAGCAGATACGGGGGGGTCCAAGAGACCCAGTACTTC
>TRBV10-3|TRBJ1-2|.|.
CAIRDSVGYTF
TGTGCCATCAGGGACAGCGTAGGCTACACCTTC
>TRBV3-1|TRBJ2-5|.|TRBD2
CASSRRAGAVGETQYF
TGTGCCAGCAGCCGAAGAGCGGGAGCCGTAGGGGAGACCCAGTACTTC
>TRBV20-1|TRBJ2-3|.|TRBD2
CSADPGLAPDHTQYF
TGCAGTGCTGACCCGGGACTAGCGCCCGATCATACGCAGTATTTT
>TRBV10-2|TRBJ2-2|.|.
CASTFGPNTGELFF
TGCGCCAGCACTTTCGGACCGAACACCGGGGAGCTGTTTTTT
>TRBV30|TRBJ2-3|.|.
CAWTHRRTVSTDTQYF
TGTGCCTGGACCCACCGACGGACAGTCAGCACAGATACGCAGTATTTT
>TRBV6-1|TRBJ1-3|few|.
CASSEEGVGPSGNTIYF
TGTGCCAGCAGTGAAGAAGGTGTGGGGCCTTCTGGAAACACCATATATTTT
>TRBV5-1|TRBJ1-1|.|.
CASSLYGSGRTEAFF
TGCGCCAGCAGCTTGTATGGTTCGGGAAGGACTGAAGCTTTCTTT
>TRBV7-8|TRBJ2-7|.|TRBD2
CASRGVGTSGGVGASYEQYF
TGTGCCAGCAGGGGCGTCGGGACTAGCGGGGGGGTAGGGGCCTCCTACGAGCAGTACTTC
>TRBV6-1|TRBJ2-5|.|TRBD1
CASSRGDREQTQYF
TGTGCCAGCAGTCGGGGGGACAGGGAACAGACCCAGTACTTC
>TRBV5-1|TRBJ2-7|.|TRBD1
CASSLLGRGIHEQYF
TGCGCCAGCAGCTTGCTCGGCAGGGGGATCCACGAGCAGTACTTC
>TRBV12-3/TRBV12-4|TRBJ2-2|.|TRBD1
CASSTGQAGNTGELFF
TGTGCCAGCAGTACCGGACAGGCAGGGAACACCGGGGAGCTGTTTTTT
>TRBV5-4|TRBJ2-3|.|TRBD2
CASSPPSGGATQYF
TGTGCCAGCAGCCCCCCTAGCGGGGGGGCCACGCAGTATTTT
>TRBV29-1|TRBJ1-2|.|.
CSVDLQGHYGYTF
TGCAGCGTTGATCTACAGGGTCACTATGGCTACACCTTC
>TRBV19|TRBJ2-2|once|TRBD1
CASTPGGELFF
TGTGCCAGTACCCCAGGGGGCGAGCTGTTTTTT
>TRBV5-1|TRBJ1-1|.|TRBD1
CASSSRQGGRTEAFF
TGCGCCAGCAGCTCACGACAGGGAGGAAGGACTGAAGCTTTCTTT
>TRBV10-3|TRBJ2-7|.|.
CAISLHIFYEQYF
TGTGCCATCAGCCTTCACATTTTCTACGAGCAGTACTTC
>TRBV15|TRBJ2-6|.|.
CATSRGSGANVLTF
TGTGCCACCAGCAGAGGCTCTGGGGCCAACGTCCTGACTTTC
>TRBV19|TRBJ2-7|.|.
CASSIGGRNYEQYF
TGTGCCAGTAGTATCGGGGGACGGAACTACGAGCAGTACTTC
>TRBV6-1|TRBJ1-1|.|.
CASSLFTSHEAFF
TGTGCCAGCAGTCTCTTCACGTCGCATGAAGCTTTCTTT
>TRBV5-1|TRBJ2-1|.|TRBD2
CASSLALSGGNEQFF
TGCGCCAGCAGCTTGGCCCTTAGCGGGGGCAATGAGCAGTTCTTC
>TRBV2|TRBJ2-2|.|TRBD1
CASSVSAGGFNGELFF
TGTGCCAGCAGTGTATCCGCAGGGGGCTTTAACGGGGAGCTGTTTTTT
>TRBV5-5|TRBJ1-2|few|TRBD1
CASSLSGTGAGYTF
TGTGCCAGCAGCTTGTCCGGGACAGGGGCCGGCTACACCTTC
>TRBV6-1|TRBJ2-7|few|TRBD2
CASKGGIYEQYF
TGTGCCAGCAAGGGAGGGATCTACGAGCAGTACTTC
>TRBV7-2|TRBJ1-3|.|.
CASSLVAEAGNTIYF
TGTGCCAGCAGCTTAGTGGCGGAAGCCGGAAACACCATATATTTT
>TRBV2|TRBJ1-1|few|.
CASRRGRSLGTEAFF
TGTGCCAGCAGGAGAGGACGATCCCTCGGGACTGAAGCTTTCTTT
>TRBV5-4|TRBJ2-5|large|.
CASSSPRIETQYF
TGTGCCAGCAGCTCCCCCAGGATTGAGACCCAGTACTTC
>TRBV20-1|TRBJ1-2|.|.
CSAPKKRWGTNYGYTF
TGCAGTGCCCCCAAGAAGCGATGGGGGACGAACTATGGCTACACCTTC